This TCR beta chain comes out of a study of blood T cell repertoires in COVID-19. For the study at large: PBMCs, B-cell-depleted T cells, or T cells provided the cDNA or gDNA that made up the material.

Sequencing used immunoSEQ multiplex PCR; TCRdb keeps in-frame clones, though not all of them. The top ten clones hold approximately 1.5% of a sample with roughly 300,000 clones, more than 70% of them seen once. The CDR3 length is 17 residues. Germline trimming cut 6 bases from V and 5 bases from J; bases unmatched to any gene: 10. CDR1 is MDHEN and CDR2 is SYDVKM in the germline V gene. The sample holds a few counts of this clone. This TCR derives from a woman aged 45-65 years with acute or convalescent COVID-19. Sequencing was done on a sample of peripheral blood. The J gene is TRBJ2-2, the V gene TRBV28, with 12 nucleotides matching TRBD2. For the CDR3, the DNA is TGTGCCAGCAGGTGGCTAGCGGGAGGGCTCAGGACCGGGGAGCTGTTTTTT. It codes for CASRWLAGGLRTGELFF.